These T cell receptor beta chains were read from a single sample in a study of regulatory T cells in long-lasting Graves disease. TCRdb re-derived calls from the multiplex PCR reads in MiXCR, one entry per CDR3 protein. Of about 210,000 distinct CDR3 sequences listed, approximately 18% are singletons. These data also featured in a second study, about T cells in Graves' hyperthyroidism and ophthalmopathy.

The material sequenced was peripheral blood mononuclear cells (PBMCs), taken at new diagnosis, from a patient treated with antithyroid drugs. The receptors originated from a woman under 40 with Graves disease. The CDR3 runs from the conserved cysteine through the conserved F or W. The D gene is left open where the match is weak. Size values are once, few and many counts, or a class for expanded clones, and some rows have none.

CDR3 DNA,CDR3 protein,V gene,clone size,D gene,J gene,CDR3 length
TGTGCCAGCAGTTTGGCGACAGGGCCGAACACTGAAGCTTTCTTT,CASSLATGPNTEAFF,TRBV28,many,TRBD1,TRBJ1-1,15
TGTGCCAGCAGCCCCCGCGGACAGGGCTTCGCTGGGCAGTACTTC,CASSPRGQGFAGQYF,TRBV3-1,-,TRBD1,TRBJ2-7,15
TGCGCCAGCAGCTTGGCGGGGGACACTGAAGCTTTCTTT,CASSLAGDTEAFF,TRBV5-1,many,-,TRBJ1-1,13
TGTGCCAGCGTTTACTCGACGGGTAACACTGAAGCTTTCTTT,CASVYSTGNTEAFF,TRBV6-5,many,-,TRBJ1-1,14
TGTGCCAGCAGCCCCCCCCGGTCCTCCTACGAGCAGTACTTC,CASSPPRSSYEQYF,TRBV7-9,many,-,TRBJ2-7,14
TGTGCCAGCAGCCAAGGATTAGCGGCTCTCACCCAAGAGACCCAGTACTTC,CASSQGLAALTQETQYF,TRBV14,many,-,TRBJ2-5,17
TGTGCCAGCAGCCTCGGGACAGGGGCGACCGGGGAGCTGTTTTTT,CASSLGTGATGELFF,TRBV11-3,few,TRBD1,TRBJ2-2,15
TGTGCCGGCAGCTCAACAACCTACGAGCAGTACTTC,CAGSSTTYEQYF,TRBV7-9,-,-,TRBJ2-7,12
TGTGCCAGCCGGGGACAGGCCATCACCGGGGAGCTGTTTTTT,CASRGQAITGELFF,TRBV28,-,TRBD1,TRBJ2-2,14
TGTGCCAGCAGTCGGTTTCTCTTCCCCGAAGCTTTCTTT,CASSRFLFPEAFF,TRBV6-1,many,-,TRBJ1-1,13
TGTGCCAGCAGACTAGGCGGGACAGGGGGCAAGGGACTGTTTTTT,CASRLGGTGGKGLFF,TRBV11-2,few,TRBD1,TRBJ1-4,15
TGTGCCAGCAGTTCCGGACAGACCCCTGACTATGGCTACACCTTC,CASSSGQTPDYGYTF,TRBV28,-,-,TRBJ1-2,15
TGCGCCAGCAGCCAAGGGGGCATCGGTCAGCCCCAGCATTTT,CASSQGGIGQPQHF,TRBV4-1,many,-,TRBJ1-5,14
TGTGCCAGCAGCTTAGATTTAGGGGACGGCAATCAGCCCCAGCATTTT,CASSLDLGDGNQPQHF,TRBV11-2,many,-,TRBJ1-5,16
TGTGCCAGCAGCTTTGGGGAGGGTGAGCAGTTCTTC,CASSFGEGEQFF,TRBV5-4,few,TRBD2,TRBJ2-1,12
TGTGCCAGCAGTTTTTCAGCTTTAGGCACTGAAGCTTTCTTT,CASSFSALGTEAFF,TRBV12-3/TRBV12-4,-,-,TRBJ1-1,14
TGTGCCAGCCAGCGGGAGAGGCAAGAGACCCAGTACTTC,CASQRERQETQYF,TRBV2,many,TRBD2,TRBJ2-5,13
TGTGCCAGCAGTCCAGTGTTGAGCTCCTATAATTCACCCCTCCACTTT,CASSPVLSSYNSPLHF,TRBV28,-,-,TRBJ1-6,16
TGTGCCAGCAGTTTTCTACAGGTGAACACTGAAGCTTTCTTT,CASSFLQVNTEAFF,TRBV12-3/TRBV12-4,many,-,TRBJ1-1,14
TGTGCCAGCAGTGGACAGGGAAGGAACACTGAAGCTTTCTTT,CASSGQGRNTEAFF,TRBV2,many,TRBD1,TRBJ1-1,14
TGTGCCAGCAGCTTGGACCCAGCGGGGTCCTCCTACGAGCAGTACTTC,CASSLDPAGSSYEQYF,TRBV5-4,few,TRBD2,TRBJ2-7,16
TGTGCCAGCAGTGCCCGATATGGCAATCAGCCCCAGCATTTT,CASSARYGNQPQHF,TRBV2,-,-,TRBJ1-5,14
TGCAGTGGCGGGACAGGGGGCGGCAAAAACATTCAGTACTTC,CSGGTGGGKNIQYF,TRBV20-1,many,TRBD1,TRBJ2-4,14
TGCAGTGCTAGACCTTCTCCTCCTCCTAGGGGGGAGGGGAATCAGCCCCAGCATTTT,CSARPSPPPRGEGNQPQHF,TRBV20-1,many,-,TRBJ1-5,19
TGTGCCAGCAGTGAAACAGGGAGCTCCTATAATTCACCCCTCCACTTT,CASSETGSSYNSPLHF,TRBV6-1,many,-,TRBJ1-6,16
TGTGCCAGCAGTCGGGGGGATACGCAGTATTTT,CASSRGDTQYF,TRBV12-3/TRBV12-4,many,-,TRBJ2-3,11
TGTGCCAGCACGCTTCGCCGGATTTCGGGGGGTGGCTACACCTTC,CASTLRRISGGGYTF,TRBV13,many,-,TRBJ1-2,15
TGTGCCAGCAGCTTGAGGTACGACTCCTACGAGCAGTACTTC,CASSLRYDSYEQYF,TRBV5-4,many,-,TRBJ2-7,14
TGTGCCAGCAGTTTATCGTCAGCGGGGACCTACGAGCAGTACTTC,CASSLSSAGTYEQYF,TRBV27,many,TRBD2,TRBJ2-7,15
TGTGCCAGCAGTTTAGCCTGGCAGGAACAAGAGACCCAGTACTTC,CASSLAWQEQETQYF,TRBV12-3/TRBV12-4,once,-,TRBJ2-5,15
TGTGCCAGCAGTGCCCTGACTAGAAGCACAGATACGCAGTATTTT,CASSALTRSTDTQYF,TRBV6-1,once,-,TRBJ2-3,15
TGTGCCAGCAGTTTTACAGGGTGGAGTTCTGGAAACACCATATATTTT,CASSFTGWSSGNTIYF,TRBV28,many,-,TRBJ1-3,16
TGTGCCAGCAGCCAATCAACGGGGCAAGAGACCCAGTACTTC,CASSQSTGQETQYF,TRBV7-6,many,-,TRBJ2-5,14
TGTGCCAGCAGCTTAACGGGGACAGGGAGATCTGGGGCCAACGTCCTGACTTTC,CASSLTGTGRSGANVLTF,TRBV7-9,many,TRBD1,TRBJ2-6,18
TGCGCCAGCAGAGAGGGCCCAACTAATGAAAAACTGTTTTTT,CASREGPTNEKLFF,TRBV5-1,many,-,TRBJ1-4,14
TGTGCCAGCAGCTCTAGCGGGGGGTCGTGGACCGGGGAGCTGTTTTTT,CASSSSGGSWTGELFF,TRBV9,many,TRBD2,TRBJ2-2,16
TGTGCCTGGAGTGGGGGCAGCATGAACACTGAAGCTTTCTTT,CAWSGGSMNTEAFF,TRBV30,many,-,TRBJ1-1,14
TGTGCCAGCAGCTTAGGGGCCGGACAGGGGATTACCGGGGCCAACGTCCTGACTTTC,CASSLGAGQGITGANVLTF,TRBV7-9,many,TRBD1,TRBJ2-6,19
TGTGCCTGGAGGAGGGGGCGCCGCGGCACTGAAGCTTTCTTT,CAWRRGRRGTEAFF,TRBV30,many,TRBD1,TRBJ1-1,14
TGTGCCAGTAGTTGGGAGGGCCAGAGCGAGCAGTACTTC,CASSWEGQSEQYF,TRBV19,-,TRBD2,TRBJ2-7,13
TGTGCCAGCAGCTTGGAACAGGGGAAGGACTATGGCTACACCTTC,CASSLEQGKDYGYTF,TRBV5-1,many,TRBD1,TRBJ1-2,15
TGTGCCAGCAGCTTAGGGGGCGAAATCACCTACAATGAGCAGTTCTTC,CASSLGGEITYNEQFF,TRBV7-9,many,-,TRBJ2-1,16
TGTGCCATCTCCGCCCTGGCATTGGGGGAAACTGAAGCTTTCTTT,CAISALALGETEAFF,TRBV10-3,many,-,TRBJ1-1,15
TGTGCCAGCAGTGGGACAGGGAGCGGGGGTTATGGCTACACCTTC,CASSGTGSGGYGYTF,TRBV2,-,TRBD1,TRBJ1-2,15
TGTGCCTGGAGTAAGACAGGGAGCGCTGAAGCTTTCTTT,CAWSKTGSAEAFF,TRBV30,many,TRBD1,TRBJ1-1,13
TGTGCCAGCAGTCCCCGCGCGGGGAACATTCAGTACTTC,CASSPRAGNIQYF,TRBV13,few,-,TRBJ2-4,13
TGTGCCAGCAGCGCGTCGGGGGCTCCTACCCAGTTCTTC,CASSASGAPTQFF,TRBV5-1,-,-,TRBJ2-1,13
TGTGCCAGCAGCCAGGACTCACTGAACACCGGGGAGCTGTTTTTT,CASSQDSLNTGELFF,TRBV3-1,many,-,TRBJ2-2,15
TGTGCCAGTACCCAGGGCGCCTCTAGCACAGATACGCAGTATTTT,CASTQGASSTDTQYF,TRBV19,many,-,TRBJ2-3,15
TGTGCCAGCAGCTTGGTAATCGCGAACACCGGGGAGCTGTTTTTT,CASSLVIANTGELFF,TRBV5-5,many,-,TRBJ2-2,15
TGTGCCAGCATGGGGGTTGACCTCCAGCCCCAGCATTTT,CASMGVDLQPQHF,TRBV28,many,-,TRBJ1-5,13
TGTGCCAGCAGCCAAATGGGGGTAGGGCAGCCCCAGCATTTT,CASSQMGVGQPQHF,TRBV13,few,-,TRBJ1-5,14
TGTGCCAGCCCCGTGGGGGGTTGGGGCTACACCTTC,CASPVGGWGYTF,TRBV2,many,-,TRBJ1-2,12